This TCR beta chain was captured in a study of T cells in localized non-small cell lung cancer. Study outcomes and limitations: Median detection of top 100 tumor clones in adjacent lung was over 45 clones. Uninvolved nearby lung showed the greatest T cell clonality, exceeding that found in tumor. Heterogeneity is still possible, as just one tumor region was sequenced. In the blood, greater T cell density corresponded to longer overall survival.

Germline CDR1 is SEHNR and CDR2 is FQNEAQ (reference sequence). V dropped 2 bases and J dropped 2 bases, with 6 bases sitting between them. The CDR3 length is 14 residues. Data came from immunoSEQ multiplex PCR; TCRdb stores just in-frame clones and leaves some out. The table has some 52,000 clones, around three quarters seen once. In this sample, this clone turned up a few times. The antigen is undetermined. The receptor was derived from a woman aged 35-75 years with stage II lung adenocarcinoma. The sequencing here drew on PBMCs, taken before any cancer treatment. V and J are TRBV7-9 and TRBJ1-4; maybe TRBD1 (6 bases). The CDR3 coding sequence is TGTGCCAGCAGCTTAACAGGGACTAATGAAAAACTGTTTTTT. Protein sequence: CASSLTGTNEKLFF. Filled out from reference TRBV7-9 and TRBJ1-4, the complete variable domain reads DTGVSQNPRHKITKRGQNVTFRCDPISEHNRLYWYRQTLGQGPEFLTYFQNEAQLEKSRLLSDRFSAERPKGSFSTLEIQRTEQGDSAMYLCASSLTGTNEKLFFGSGTQLSVL.